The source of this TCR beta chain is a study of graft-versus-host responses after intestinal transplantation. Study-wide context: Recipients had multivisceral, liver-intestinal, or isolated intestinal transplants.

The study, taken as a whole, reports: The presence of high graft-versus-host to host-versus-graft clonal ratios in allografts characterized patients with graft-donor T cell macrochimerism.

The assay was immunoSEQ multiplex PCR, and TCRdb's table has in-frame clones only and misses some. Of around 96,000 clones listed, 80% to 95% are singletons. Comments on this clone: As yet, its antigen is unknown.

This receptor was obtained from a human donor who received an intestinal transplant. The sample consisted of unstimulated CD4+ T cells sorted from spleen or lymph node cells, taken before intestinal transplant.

The CDR3 region has the DNA TGTGCCACCAGCAGAGATCTCACAGGGGCATTCTACGAGCAGTACTTC. This encodes CATSRDLTGAFYEQYF. This sequence joins TRBV15 and TRBJ2-7, with 7 positions matching TRBD1. CDR1 is LNHNV and CDR2 is YYDKDF in the germline V gene (reference sequence). This CDR3 has 16 amino acids. J was trimmed by 3 bases and V by 0 bases; bases with no gene match: 8.